This TCR beta chain is from a study of regulatory T cells in long-lasting Graves disease. According to the study, TCR beta libraries were built with iRepertoire HTBI primers and CDR3-region Arm-PCR. In TCRdb, the multiplex PCR reads were re-called with MiXCR into one record per CDR3 protein. The sample yields 500,000 to 700,000 distinct CDR3 sequences, approximately 31% seen once. Trimming pared 2 bases from V and 6 bases from J, leaving 13 bases between. The CDR3 runs 14 residues. Germline CDR1 is DFQATT and CDR2 is SNEGSKA (reference sequence). Time point reported: persistent/refractory GD, antithyroid drugs over 5 years with positive TRAb. Extracted PBMC RNA gave rise to the TCR library.

The chain employs TRBV20-1 and TRBJ2-2; D might be TRBD2 (5 bases). Sequencing was performed on peripheral blood mononuclear cells (PBMCs), taken when the disease was refractory, from a patient treated with antithyroid drugs. The TCR originated in a female donor with Graves disease. In DNA form, the CDR3 reads TGCAGTGCTAGAACCTGGAGCGGATCCGGGGAGCTGTTTTTT. Protein sequence: CSARTWSGSGELFF.